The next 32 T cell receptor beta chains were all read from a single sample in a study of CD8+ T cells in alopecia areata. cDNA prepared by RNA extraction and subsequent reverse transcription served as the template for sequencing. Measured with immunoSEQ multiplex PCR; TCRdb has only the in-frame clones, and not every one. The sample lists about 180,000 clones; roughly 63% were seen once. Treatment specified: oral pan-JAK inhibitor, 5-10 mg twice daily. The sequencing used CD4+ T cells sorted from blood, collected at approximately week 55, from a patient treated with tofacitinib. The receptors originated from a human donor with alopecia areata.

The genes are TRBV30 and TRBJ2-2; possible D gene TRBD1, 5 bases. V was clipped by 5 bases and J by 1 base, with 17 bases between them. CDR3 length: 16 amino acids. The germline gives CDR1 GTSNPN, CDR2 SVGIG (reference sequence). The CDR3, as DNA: TGTGCCTGGTACAGGTCAGCGACGCTGAACACCGGGGAGCTGTTTTTT. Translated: CAWYRSATLNTGELFF.

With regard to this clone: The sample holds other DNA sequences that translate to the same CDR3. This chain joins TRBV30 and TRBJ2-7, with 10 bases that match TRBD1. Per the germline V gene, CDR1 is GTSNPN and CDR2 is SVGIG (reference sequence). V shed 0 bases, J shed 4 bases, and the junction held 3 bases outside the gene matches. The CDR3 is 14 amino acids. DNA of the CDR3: TGTGCCTGGAGTGTATCGGGACAGGGGTACGAGCAGTACTTC. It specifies CAWSVSGQGYEQYF. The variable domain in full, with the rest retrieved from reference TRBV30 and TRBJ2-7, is SQTIHQWPATLVQPVGSPLSLECTVEGTSNPNLYWYRQAAGRGLQLLFYSVGIGQISSEVPQNLSASRPQDRQFILSSKKLLLSDSGFYLCAWSVSGQGYEQYFGPGTRLTVT.

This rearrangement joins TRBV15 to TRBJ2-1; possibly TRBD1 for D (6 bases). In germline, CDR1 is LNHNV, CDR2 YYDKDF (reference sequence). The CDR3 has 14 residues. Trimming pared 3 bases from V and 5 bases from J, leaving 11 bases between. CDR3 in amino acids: CATSSRQANNEQFF. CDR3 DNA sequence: TGTGCCACCAGCAGTAGACAGGCCAACAATGAGCAGTTCTTC. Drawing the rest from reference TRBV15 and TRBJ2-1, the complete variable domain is DAMVIQNPRYQVTQFGKPVTLSCSQTLNHNVMYWYQQKSSQAPKLLFHYYDKDFNNEADTPDNFQSRRPNTSFCFLDIRSPGLGDTAMYLCATSSRQANNEQFFGPGTRLTVL.

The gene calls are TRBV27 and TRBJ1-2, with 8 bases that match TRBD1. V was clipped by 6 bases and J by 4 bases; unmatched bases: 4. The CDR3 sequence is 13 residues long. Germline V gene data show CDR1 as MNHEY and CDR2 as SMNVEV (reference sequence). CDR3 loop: CASRRTGLYGYTF. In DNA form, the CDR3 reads TGTGCCAGCAGGAGGACAGGGCTCTATGGCTACACCTTC.

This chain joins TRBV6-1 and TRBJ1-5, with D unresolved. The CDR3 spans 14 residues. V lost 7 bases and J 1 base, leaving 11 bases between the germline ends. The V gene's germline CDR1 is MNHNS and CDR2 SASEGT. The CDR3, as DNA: TGTGCCAGCACCCCAACGACAAGCAATCAGCCCCAGCATTTT. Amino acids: CASTPTTSNQPQHF.

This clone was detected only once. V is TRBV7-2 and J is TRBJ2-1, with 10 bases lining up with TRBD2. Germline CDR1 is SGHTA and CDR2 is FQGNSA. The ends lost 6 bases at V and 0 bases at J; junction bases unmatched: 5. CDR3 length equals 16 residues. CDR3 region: CASRLAGTSSYNEQFF. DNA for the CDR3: TGTGCCAGCAGACTAGCGGGGACAAGCTCCTACAATGAGCAGTTCTTC.

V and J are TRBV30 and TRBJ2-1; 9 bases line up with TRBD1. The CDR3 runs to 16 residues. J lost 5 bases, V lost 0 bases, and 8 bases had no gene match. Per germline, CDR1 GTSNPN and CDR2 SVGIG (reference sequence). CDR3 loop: CAWSVYWTGVNNEQFF. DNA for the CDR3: TGTGCCTGGAGTGTATACTGGACAGGGGTTAACAATGAGCAGTTCTTC.

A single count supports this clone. The CDR3 DNA reads TGTGCCACCAGAGTCTCTGGGGCCAACGTCCTGACTTTC. Amino acids: CATRVSGANVLTF. The V gene is TRBV15, the J gene TRBJ2-6; D unresolved. The CDR3 totals 13 residues. Germline values: CDR1 LNHNV, CDR2 YYDKDF (reference sequence). Trimming shortened V by 6 bases and J by 0 bases, and 3 bases separated the two germline ends.

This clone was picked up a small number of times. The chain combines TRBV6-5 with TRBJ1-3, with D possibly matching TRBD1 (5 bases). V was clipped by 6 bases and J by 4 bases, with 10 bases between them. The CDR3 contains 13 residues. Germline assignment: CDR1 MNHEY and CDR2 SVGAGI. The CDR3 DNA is TGTGCCAGCAGACAGGACGGGGGAAACACCATATATTTT. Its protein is CASRQDGGNTIYF.

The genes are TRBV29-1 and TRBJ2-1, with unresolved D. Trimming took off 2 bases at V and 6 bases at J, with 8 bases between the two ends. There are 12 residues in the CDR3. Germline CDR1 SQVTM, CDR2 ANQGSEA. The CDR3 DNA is TGCAGCGTTGAAAGGGTTGGCAATGAGCAGTTCTTC. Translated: CSVERVGNEQFF.

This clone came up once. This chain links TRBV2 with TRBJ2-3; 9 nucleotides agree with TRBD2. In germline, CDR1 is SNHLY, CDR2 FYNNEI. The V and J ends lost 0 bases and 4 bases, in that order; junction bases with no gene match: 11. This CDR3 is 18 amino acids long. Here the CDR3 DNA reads TGTGCCAGCAGTGAAGCGCTTTTGCGGGGGGGCAAGGCAGATACGCAGTATTTT. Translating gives CASSEALLRGGKADTQYF.

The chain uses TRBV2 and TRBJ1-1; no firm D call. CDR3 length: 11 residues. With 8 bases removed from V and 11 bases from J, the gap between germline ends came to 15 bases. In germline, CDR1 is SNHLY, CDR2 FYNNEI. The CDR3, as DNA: TGTGCCAGCGCCAACAGCATGCTGGCTTTCTTT. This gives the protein CASANSMLAFF. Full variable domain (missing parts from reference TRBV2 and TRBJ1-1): EPEVTQTPSHQVTQMGQEVILRCVPISNHLYFYWYRQILGQKVEFLVSFYNNEISEKSEIFDDQFSVERPDGSNFTLKIRSTKLEDSAMYFCASANSMLAFFGQGTRLTVV.

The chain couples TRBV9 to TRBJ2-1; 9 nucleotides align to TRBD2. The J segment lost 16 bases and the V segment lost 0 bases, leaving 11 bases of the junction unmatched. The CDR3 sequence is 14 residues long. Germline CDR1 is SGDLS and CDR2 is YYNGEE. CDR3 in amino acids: CASSVGLESGGIFF. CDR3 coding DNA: TGTGCCAGCAGCGTAGGACTGGAAAGCGGGGGGATTTTCTTC.

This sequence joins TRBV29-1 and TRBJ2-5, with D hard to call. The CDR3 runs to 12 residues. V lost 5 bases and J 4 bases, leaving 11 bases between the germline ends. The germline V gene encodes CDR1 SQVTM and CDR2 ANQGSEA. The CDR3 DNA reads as TGCAGCGTTAGGAGCCTTACAGAGACCCAGTACTTC. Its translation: CSVRSLTETQYF.

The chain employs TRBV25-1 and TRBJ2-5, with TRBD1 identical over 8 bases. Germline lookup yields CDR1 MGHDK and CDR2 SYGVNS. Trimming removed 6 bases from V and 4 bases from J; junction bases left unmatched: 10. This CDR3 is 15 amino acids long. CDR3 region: CASSIDRGLGETQYF. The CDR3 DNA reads TGTGCCAGCAGCATTGACAGGGGTCTGGGAGAGACCCAGTACTTC.

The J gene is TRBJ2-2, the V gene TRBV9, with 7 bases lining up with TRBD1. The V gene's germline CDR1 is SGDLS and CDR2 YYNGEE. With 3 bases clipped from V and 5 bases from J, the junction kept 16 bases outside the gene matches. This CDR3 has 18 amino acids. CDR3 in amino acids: CASSALRKTLQGTGELFF. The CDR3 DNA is TGTGCCAGCAGCGCCCTCAGGAAGACTTTACAGGGGACCGGGGAGCTGTTTTTT.

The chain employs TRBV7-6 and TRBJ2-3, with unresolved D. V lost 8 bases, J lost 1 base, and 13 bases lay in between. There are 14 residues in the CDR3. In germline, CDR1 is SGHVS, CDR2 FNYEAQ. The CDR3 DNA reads TGTGCCAGCGGAGACATGTTAGGCACAGATACGCAGTATTTT. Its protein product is CASGDMLGTDTQYF.

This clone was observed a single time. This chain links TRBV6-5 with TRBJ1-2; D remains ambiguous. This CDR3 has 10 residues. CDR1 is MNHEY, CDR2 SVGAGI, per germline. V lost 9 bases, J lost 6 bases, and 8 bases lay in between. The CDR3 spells CASYLNGYTF. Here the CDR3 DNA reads TGTGCCAGTTACCTCAATGGCTACACCTTC.

CDR3 DNA: TGCGCCAGCAGCTTAGGGGGGTCCTATGGCTACACCTTC. Translation gives CASSLGGSYGYTF. V and J are TRBV5-1 and TRBJ1-2, with D possibly being TRBD1 (6 bases). V gave up 2 bases and J gave up 4 bases, with 9 bases separating them. Germline-derived CDR1 and CDR2 are SGHRS and YFSETQ. The CDR3 loop spans 13 amino acids.

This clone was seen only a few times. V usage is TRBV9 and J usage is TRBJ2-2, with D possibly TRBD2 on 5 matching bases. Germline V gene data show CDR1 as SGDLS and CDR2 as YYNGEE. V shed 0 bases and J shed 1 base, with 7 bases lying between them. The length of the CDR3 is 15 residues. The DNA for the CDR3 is TGTGCCAGCAGCGTAGGAGGGAGGAACACCGGGGAGCTGTTTTTT. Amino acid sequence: CASSVGGRNTGELFF.

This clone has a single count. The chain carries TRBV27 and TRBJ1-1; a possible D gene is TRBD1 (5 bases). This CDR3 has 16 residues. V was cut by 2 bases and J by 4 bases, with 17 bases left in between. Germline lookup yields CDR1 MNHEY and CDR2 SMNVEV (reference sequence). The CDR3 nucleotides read TGTGCCAGCAGTTTACGGTCAGGGAGAGGCGGCACTGAAGCTTTCTTT. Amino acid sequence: CASSLRSGRGGTEAFF.

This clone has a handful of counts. The CDR3 DNA follows: TGTGCCAGCAGTTACTCGACCAAGGGGGCAGATACGCAGTATTTT. Translated, it gives CASSYSTKGADTQYF. The J gene is TRBJ2-3, the V gene TRBV6-6, with a tentative D call TRBD1 (6 bases). V shed 0 bases and J shed 4 bases, with 11 bases lying between them. Germline V CDR1 and CDR2: MNHNY, SVGAGI (reference sequence). The CDR3 is made up of 15 amino acids.

Written as DNA, the CDR3 is TGTGCCAGCAGCCCTCCCCCTGCGGGCTACACCTTC. Amino acid sequence: CASSPPPAGYTF. This sequence joins TRBV7-8 and TRBJ1-2; D is ambiguous. The ends were cut back, 5 bases at V and 8 bases at J, with 12 bases in the middle. This CDR3 is 12 amino acids long. CDR1 is SGHVS and CDR2 is FQNEAQ in the germline V gene.

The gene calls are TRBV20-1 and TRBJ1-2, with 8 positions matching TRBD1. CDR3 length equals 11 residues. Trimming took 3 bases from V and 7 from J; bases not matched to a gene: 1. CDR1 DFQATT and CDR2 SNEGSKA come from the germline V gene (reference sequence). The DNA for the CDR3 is TGCAGTGCTAGGACAGGGGCTGGCTACACCTTC. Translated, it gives CSARTGAGYTF.

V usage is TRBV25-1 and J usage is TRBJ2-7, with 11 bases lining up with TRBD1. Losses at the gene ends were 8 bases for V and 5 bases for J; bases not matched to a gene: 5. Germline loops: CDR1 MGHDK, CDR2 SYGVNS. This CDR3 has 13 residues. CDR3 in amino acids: CASQGQGADEQYF. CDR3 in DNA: TGTGCCAGCCAAGGACAGGGGGCGGACGAGCAGTACTTC.

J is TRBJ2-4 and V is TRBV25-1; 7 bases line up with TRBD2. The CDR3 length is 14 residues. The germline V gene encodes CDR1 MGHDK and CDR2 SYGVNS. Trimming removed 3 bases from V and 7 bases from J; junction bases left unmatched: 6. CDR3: CASSDGGGSNIQYF. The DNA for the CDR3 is TGTGCCAGCAGTGATGGCGGGGGATCGAACATTCAGTACTTC.

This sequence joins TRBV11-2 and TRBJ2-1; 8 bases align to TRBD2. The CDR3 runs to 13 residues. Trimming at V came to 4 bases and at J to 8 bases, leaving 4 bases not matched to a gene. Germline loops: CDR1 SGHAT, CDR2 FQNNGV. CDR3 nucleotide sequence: TGTGCCAGCAGCTCTCTGACTAGCGATGAGCAGTTCTTC. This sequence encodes CASSSLTSDEQFF.

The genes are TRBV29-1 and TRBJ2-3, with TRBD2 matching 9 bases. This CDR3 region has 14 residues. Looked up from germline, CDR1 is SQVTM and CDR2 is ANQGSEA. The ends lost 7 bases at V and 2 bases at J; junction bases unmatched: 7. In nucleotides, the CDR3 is TGCAGCGCAGAAGCGGGGGGCCACACAGATACGCAGTATTTT. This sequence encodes CSAEAGGHTDTQYF.

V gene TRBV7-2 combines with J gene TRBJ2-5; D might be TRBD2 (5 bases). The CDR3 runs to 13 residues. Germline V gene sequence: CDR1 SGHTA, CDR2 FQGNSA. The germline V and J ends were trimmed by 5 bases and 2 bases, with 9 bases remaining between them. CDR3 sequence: CASSHGEQETQYF. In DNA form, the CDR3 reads TGTGCCAGCAGCCACGGGGAGCAAGAGACCCAGTACTTC.

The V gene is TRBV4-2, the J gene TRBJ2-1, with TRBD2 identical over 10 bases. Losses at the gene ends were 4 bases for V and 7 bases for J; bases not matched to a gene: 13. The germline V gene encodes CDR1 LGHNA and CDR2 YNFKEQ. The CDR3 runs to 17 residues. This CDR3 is CASSLRRSGGAGNEQFF. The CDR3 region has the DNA TGTGCCAGCAGCCTAAGACGGAGCGGGGGGGCTGGGAATGAGCAGTTCTTC.

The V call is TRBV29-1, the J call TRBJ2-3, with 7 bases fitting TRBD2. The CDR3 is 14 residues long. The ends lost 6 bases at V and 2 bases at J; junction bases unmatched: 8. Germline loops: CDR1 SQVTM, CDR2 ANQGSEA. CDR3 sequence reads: CSVEPGLHTDTQYF. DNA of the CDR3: TGCAGCGTGGAGCCGGGACTACACACAGATACGCAGTATTTT.

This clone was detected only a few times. CDR3 nucleotide sequence: TGTGCCAGCAGTGACGAACTGGACCTCTCTGGGGCCAACGTCCTGACTTTC. This codes for CASSDELDLSGANVLTF. The genes are TRBV6-4 and TRBJ2-6; no firm D call. Germline V gene data show CDR1 as MRHNA and CDR2 as SNTAGT. The ends were cut back, 2 bases at V and 0 bases at J, with 11 bases in the middle. The CDR3 is 17 amino acids.